This T cell receptor (beta chain) originates from a study of blood T cell repertoires in COVID-19. Per the study methods: Reference gene primer amplification in the assay estimated nucleated cell counts. Sequencing used immunoSEQ multiplex PCR; TCRdb keeps in-frame clones, though not all of them. The D gene and trimming were derived from the DNA, and the V and J assignments and clone size from that table. Among roughly 250,000 clones listed, over 65% were seen once. Germline V gene data show CDR1 as LGHNA and CDR2 as YSLEER. The CDR3 has 15 amino acids. The V and J ends lost 3 bases and 1 base respectively, with 12 bases between them.

The chain links TRBV4-3 to TRBJ1-1; D unresolved. The sample was peripheral blood. The sequence derives from a woman at least 80 years old with acute or convalescent COVID-19. CDR3 DNA sequence: TGCGCCAGCAGCCACGTTGTTGCAGGGAACACTGAAGCTTTCTTT. Encoded protein: CASSHVVAGNTEAFF.